This TCR beta chain appears in the sequencing data of a study of molecular identifiers for immune sequencing clone quantification. The wider study: In replicates, the authors split RNA from approximately 20,000 or 100,000 naive CD8 cells five ways and sequenced four.

Bulk TCR libraries used previously described methods and listed TCR primers. One entry per CDR3 protein, called by TCRdb with MiXCR from the PCR reads. The profile shows about 640,000 distinct CDR3 sequences, approximately 20% of them singletons. Naive CD8 T cells underwent sorting with the CD8+CD4-CCR7+CD45RA+ definition. CDR1 and CDR2 from the germline V gene are MNHEY and SMNVEV (reference sequence). The CDR3 sequence is 16 residues long. V shed 1 base and J shed 8 bases, with 18 bases lying between them. This rearrangement joins TRBV27 to TRBJ2-1, with D perhaps being TRBD1 or TRBD2 (5 bases each). This receptor was taken from a human donor in good health. Some libraries in this study had Jurkat cell RNA spiked in. Sequencing was carried out using naive CD8+ T cells from blood, with Jurkat cell RNA spiked in. This sample's subset: FACS-sorted CD8+CD4-CCR7+CD45RA+ naive T cells. This chain's CDR3 is CASSLWGGSRIHEQFF. The CDR3, as DNA: TGTGCCAGCAGTTTATGGGGCGGGTCCAGGATACATGAGCAGTTCTTC.